One and the same sample provided the 5 T cell receptor beta chains below, sequenced in a study of blood T cell repertoires in COVID-19. Some clones are missing from TCRdb's copy, which holds only in-frame ones; the method was immunoSEQ multiplex PCR. Among about 100,000 clones listed, 79% were seen once. The sample taken for sequencing was peripheral blood. The receptors shown here come from a woman at least 80 years old with active or convalescent COVID-19.

The V and J genes are TRBV5-6 and TRBJ1-5, with 7 positions matching TRBD1. With 4 bases clipped from V and 0 bases from J, the junction kept 4 bases outside the gene matches. Germline CDR1 is SGHDT and CDR2 is YYEEEE. This CDR3 has 15 amino acids. The CDR3 here is CASSNRGGSNQPQHF. The CDR3 region has the DNA TGTGCCAGCAGCAACAGGGGTGGTAGCAATCAGCCCCAGCATTTT.

The chain carries TRBV2 and TRBJ1-6; maybe TRBD1 (5 bases). The CDR3 has 12 residues. Trimming cost V 10 bases and J 6 bases, with 10 bases left between them. The germline CDR1 and CDR2 sequences are SNHLY and FYNNEI. The CDR3 DNA reads TGTGCCACCAGAGACAGTAATTCACCCCTCCACTTT. Translated: CATRDSNSPLHF.

The chain joins TRBV7-9 to TRBJ2-5, with TRBD2 as a possible D gene (6 bases). Germline V gene sequence: CDR1 SEHNR, CDR2 FQNEAQ (reference sequence). The germline V and J ends were trimmed by 1 base and 5 bases, with 11 bases remaining between them. The length of the CDR3 is 14 residues. The CDR3 protein is CASSLEASAETQYF. DNA of the CDR3: TGTGCCAGCAGCTTAGAAGCTAGCGCCGAGACCCAGTACTTC.

With regard to this clone: At one end the junction does not follow the germline gene, possibly because of a read error. The rearrangement uses TRBV5-1 and TRBJ2-2; TRBD2 aligns across 7 bases. Per germline, CDR1 SGHRS and CDR2 YFSETQ. This CDR3 comprises 16 residues. CDR3 region: CASSLRVAGNTGELFF. The CDR3 nucleotides are TGTGCCAGCAGCTTGAGGGTAGCGGGGAACACCGGGGAGCTGTTTTTT.

V usage is TRBV7-8 and J usage is TRBJ2-2; 8 bases are a match to TRBD2. This CDR3 spans 18 amino acids. Germline CDR1 and CDR2: SGHVS and FQNEAQ. Trimming at V came to 5 bases and at J to 3 bases, leaving 14 bases not matched to a gene. The CDR3 here is CASSLTRPGLGYTGELFF. CDR3 nucleotides: TGTGCCAGCAGCCTCACCCGTCCGGGACTAGGGTACACCGGGGAGCTGTTTTTT.